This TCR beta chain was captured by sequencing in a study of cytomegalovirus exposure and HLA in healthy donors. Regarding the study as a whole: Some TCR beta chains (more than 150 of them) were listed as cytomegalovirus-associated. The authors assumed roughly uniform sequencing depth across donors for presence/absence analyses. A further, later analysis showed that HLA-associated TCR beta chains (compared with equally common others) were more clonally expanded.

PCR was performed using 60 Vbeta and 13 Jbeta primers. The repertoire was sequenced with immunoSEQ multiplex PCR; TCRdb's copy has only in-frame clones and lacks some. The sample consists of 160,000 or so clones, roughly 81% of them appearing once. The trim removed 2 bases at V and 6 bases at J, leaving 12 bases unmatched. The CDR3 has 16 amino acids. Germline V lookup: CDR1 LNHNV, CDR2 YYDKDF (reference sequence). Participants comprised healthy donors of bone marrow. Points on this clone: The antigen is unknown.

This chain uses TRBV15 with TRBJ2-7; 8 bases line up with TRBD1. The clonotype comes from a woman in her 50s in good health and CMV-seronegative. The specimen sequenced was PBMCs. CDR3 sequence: CATSRFQTGEKVEQYF. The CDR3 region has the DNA TGTGCCACCAGCAGATTTCAGACAGGGGAAAAAGTCGAGCAGTACTTC.